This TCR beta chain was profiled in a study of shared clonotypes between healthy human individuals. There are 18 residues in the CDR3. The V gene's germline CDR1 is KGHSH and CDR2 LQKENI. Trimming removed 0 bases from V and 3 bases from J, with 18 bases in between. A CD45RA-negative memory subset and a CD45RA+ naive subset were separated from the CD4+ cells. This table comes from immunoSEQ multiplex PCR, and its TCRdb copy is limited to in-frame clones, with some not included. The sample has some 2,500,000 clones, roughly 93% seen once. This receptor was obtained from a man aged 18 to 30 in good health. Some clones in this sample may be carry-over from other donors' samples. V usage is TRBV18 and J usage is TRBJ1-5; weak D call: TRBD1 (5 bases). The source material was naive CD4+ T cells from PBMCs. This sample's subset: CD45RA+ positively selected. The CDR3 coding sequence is TGTGCCAGCTCACCACCGGGGGTGGGGCAGGGCGACAATCAGCCCCAGCATTTT. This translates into CASSPPGVGQGDNQPQHF.